These 20 T cell receptor beta chains were all obtained from the same sample, sequenced in a study of OX40 agonist ivuxolimab in advanced cancers. TCRdb's table, derived via immunoSEQ multiplex PCR, lists solely in-frame clones and lacks some. The table lists approximately 30,000 clones, around four fifths of them singletons. Sequencing used CD4+ or CD8+ T cells sorted from blood, obtained in a trial of the OX40 agonist ivuxolimab. These TCRs come from an adult with an advanced solid tumor such as melanoma, head and neck, liver or kidney cancer.

CDR3 DNA sequence: TGTGCCAGCAGCTGGGGAGACAGCTACGAGCAGTACTTC. Its translation: CASSWGDSYEQYF. This chain links TRBV7-2 with TRBJ2-7; tentatively, D is TRBD1 or TRBD2 (5 bases each). With 4 bases removed from V and 3 bases from J, the gap between germline ends came to 10 bases. CDR3 size: 13 residues. Germline V CDR1 and CDR2: SGHTA, FQGNSA.

The genes are TRBV9 and TRBJ1-6; D possibly corresponds to TRBD1 (5 bases). The CDR3 runs 15 residues. Germline CDR1 is SGDLS and CDR2 is YYNGEE. V lost 4 bases and J 7 bases, leaving 15 bases between the germline ends. DNA of the CDR3: TGTGCCAGCAGCCCTCAAGGGTCAGGGAATTCACCCCTCCACTTT. Translating it yields CASSPQGSGNSPLHF. Drawing the rest from reference TRBV9 and TRBJ1-6, the complete variable domain is DSGVTQTPKHLITATGQRVTLRCSPRSGDLSVYWYQQSLDQGLQFLIQYYNGEERAKGNILERFSAQQFPDLHSELNLSSLELGDSALYFCASSPQGSGNSPLHFGNGTRLTVT.

In DNA form, the CDR3 reads TGTGCCAGCAGCTTAGAAGGGAACATCTACAATGAGCAGTTCTTC. Translation: CASSLEGNIYNEQFF. This chain joins TRBV11-2 and TRBJ2-1, with D hard to call. This CDR3 has 15 amino acids. Germline V gene lookup returns CDR1 SGHAT and CDR2 FQNNGV. V was pared by 0 bases and J by 3 bases, with 9 bases between.

The chain couples TRBV7-2 to TRBJ1-6; D is possibly TRBD1 (5 bases). V was shortened by 5 bases and J by 11 bases, with 13 bases between the two germline ends. Germline-derived CDR1 and CDR2 are SGHTA and FQGNSA. This CDR3 has 13 amino acids. The CDR3 loop reads CASSGGGDTPLHF. CDR3 nucleotide sequence: TGTGCCAGCAGCGGAGGAGGGGATACACCCCTCCACTTT.

Concerning this clone: A much larger clone lies a single base off, so this may be a read error. J is TRBJ1-1 and V is TRBV27; D is ambiguous. Germline V CDR1 and CDR2: MNHEY, SMNVEV (reference sequence). With 2 bases removed from V and 1 base from J, the gap between germline ends came to 5 bases. This CDR3 has 13 amino acids. In DNA form, the CDR3 reads TGTGCCAGCAGTTTACGACAGAACACTGAAGCTTTCTTT. Translating it yields CASSLRQNTEAFF.

The V gene is TRBV10-2, the J gene TRBJ1-1; D uncertain. Between the trimmed V and J ends, which lost 4 bases and 1 base, there was a span of 7 bases. Looked up from germline, CDR1 is WSHSY and CDR2 is SAAADI. The CDR3 is made up of 13 amino acids. CDR3 amino acids: CASSGQWNTEAFF. The CDR3 bases are TGCGCCAGCAGTGGTCAGTGGAACACTGAAGCTTTCTTT.

This chain connects TRBV7-9 to TRBJ1-5, with 8 nucleotides matching TRBD1. V dropped 0 bases and J dropped 8; count of bases not matched to a gene: 9. Germline CDR1 and CDR2: SEHNR and FQNEAQ (reference sequence). This CDR3 is built from 16 residues. DNA for the CDR3: TGTGCCAGCAGCTTAGCGAGGGGGACAGGCGAGGAGCCCCAGCATTTT. It translates to CASSLARGTGEEPQHF.

This chain joins TRBV6-1 and TRBJ2-5; 7 nucleotides align to TRBD1. Germline assignment: CDR1 MNHNS and CDR2 SASEGT. This CDR3 is built from 15 residues. With 3 bases clipped from V and 7 bases from J, the junction kept 11 bases outside the gene matches. The CDR3 protein is CASSDDQGVIGTQYF. In DNA form, the CDR3 reads TGTGCCAGCAGTGACGATCAGGGGGTCATAGGGACCCAGTACTTC.

The chain employs TRBV5-6 and TRBJ2-6; D is undetermined. CDR3 length: 13 residues. CDR1 is SGHDT, CDR2 YYEEEE, per germline. V lost 10 bases to trimming and J lost 0 bases, with 8 bases between them. The CDR3 nucleotides are TGTGCCGGGCAGACCTCTGGGGCCAACGTCCTGACTTTC. This sequence encodes CAGQTSGANVLTF.

The chain uses TRBV29-1 and TRBJ2-2; D gene unclear. Germline V gene lookup returns CDR1 SQVTM and CDR2 ANQGSEA. Trimming cost V 3 bases and J 0 bases, with 5 bases left between them. The CDR3 sequence is 13 residues long. The CDR3 here is CSVDRSNTGELFF. The CDR3 coding sequence is TGCAGCGTTGATAGGTCGAACACCGGGGAGCTGTTTTTT.

This chain joins TRBV10-3 and TRBJ2-3; TRBD2 agrees at 8 bases. The trim removed 6 bases at V and 0 bases at J, leaving 8 bases unmatched. This CDR3 spans 16 amino acids. Germline CDR1 reads ENHRY; CDR2 reads SYGVKD. CDR3 nucleotides: TGTGCCATCAGGATTACTAGCGGTGCTAGCACAGATACGCAGTATTTT. Translating gives CAIRITSGASTDTQYF.

This clone was detected only a few times. The chain combines TRBV12-5 with TRBJ2-3, with 12 bases aligning to TRBD2. J was trimmed by 4 bases and V by 1 base; bases with no gene match: 3. CDR3 length: 16 residues. Germline V gene lookup returns CDR1 LGHNT and CDR2 FRNRAP. Here the CDR3 reads CASGLGTSGGSDTQYF. The CDR3 region has the DNA TGTGCTAGTGGTTTGGGTACTAGCGGGGGGTCAGATACGCAGTATTTT.

The V gene is TRBV6-5, the J gene TRBJ1-2, with 7 bases matching TRBD1. From germline, CDR1 is MNHEY and CDR2 SVGAGI. CDR3 size: 13 residues. With 5 bases clipped from V and 7 bases from J, the junction kept 7 bases outside the gene matches. CDR3 region: CASSGKTGFGYTF. The CDR3 coding sequence is TGTGCCAGCAGTGGCAAGACAGGGTTTGGCTACACCTTC.

The CDR3 DNA follows: TGTGCCAGCAGCTGGCTACAGGGGGACCCCTATGGCTACACCTTC. It encodes CASSWLQGDPYGYTF. The chain recombines TRBV13 with TRBJ1-2, with 8 nucleotides matching TRBD1. V trimming: 4 bases; J trimming: 4 bases; junction bases outside the gene matches: 8. The germline gives CDR1 PRHDT, CDR2 FYEKMQ (reference sequence). This CDR3 contains 15 residues.

This clone was found once. This chain links TRBV19 with TRBJ2-7; a weak D match, TRBD2 (6 bases). This CDR3 has 11 amino acids. V lost 3 bases and J lost 7, with 7 bases in between. Germline CDR1 reads LNHDA; CDR2 reads SQIVND (reference sequence). The CDR3 region is CASSIGGEQYF. The CDR3 nucleotides read TGTGCCAGTAGTATTGGGGGGGAGCAGTACTTC. Filled out from reference TRBV19 and TRBJ2-7, the complete variable domain reads DGGITQSPKYLFRKEGQNVTLSCEQNLNHDAMYWYRQDPGQGLRLIYYSQIVNDFQKGDIAEGYSVSREKKESFPLTVTSAQKNPTAFYLCASSIGGEQYFGPGTRLTVT.

In its sample, this clone was seen once. V and J are TRBV4-3 and TRBJ2-7, with D tentatively TRBD1 (6 bases). Trimming left V 0 bases short and J 0 bases short, with 18 bases between. CDR1 LGHNA and CDR2 YSLEER come from the germline V gene. CDR3 size: 18 residues. CDR3 DNA sequence: TGCGCCAGCAGCCAAGATCGGGCAGGGGTTACACCCTCCTACGAGCAGTACTTC. It specifies CASSQDRAGVTPSYEQYF.

The rearrangement uses TRBV9 and TRBJ2-1; no reliable D call. The CDR3 totals 16 residues. Trimming cost V 2 bases and J 6 bases, with 18 bases left between them. Germline V gene sequence: CDR1 SGDLS, CDR2 YYNGEE. CDR3 DNA: TGTGCCAGCAGCGTTCCGGCGGATGTTATCTTCAATGAGCAGTTCTTC. Amino acids: CASSVPADVIFNEQFF.

The chain joins TRBV6-6 to TRBJ2-3, with D perhaps being TRBD1 or TRBD2 (5 bases each). The V and J ends lost 5 bases and 4 bases respectively, with 13 bases between them. This CDR3 comprises 14 residues. Per germline, CDR1 MNHNY and CDR2 SVGAGI (reference sequence). The CDR3 sequence: CASSPSPGSDTQYF. The CDR3 region has the DNA TGTGCCAGCAGTCCTAGCCCAGGGTCAGATACGCAGTATTTT.

This chain joins TRBV5-6 and TRBJ1-2, with D perhaps TRBD1 (5 bases). Trimming removed 0 bases at V and 2 bases at J, with 14 bases between. The CDR3 is 16 amino acids. Germline CDR1 and CDR2: SGHDT and YYEEEE. This CDR3 reads CASSLAHWGDNYGYTF. The CDR3 DNA sequence: TGTGCCAGCAGCTTGGCCCATTGGGGGGACAACTATGGCTACACCTTC. Filled out from reference TRBV5-6 and TRBJ1-2, the complete variable domain reads DAGVTQSPTHLIKTRGQQVTLRCSPKSGHDTVSWYQQALGQGPQFIFQYYEEEERQRGNFPDRFSGHQFPNYSSELNVNALLLGDSALYLCASSLAHWGDNYGYTFGSGTRLTVV.

The chain carries TRBV5-8 and TRBJ1-2; 10 bases are a match to TRBD1. J gave up 5 bases and V 3 bases, and 7 bases lay outside the gene matches. Germline V gene lookup returns CDR1 SGHTS and CDR2 YDEGEE. The CDR3 contains 15 residues. The CDR3 DNA sequence: TGTGCCAGCAGCTCGGGACAGGGGTTTTGGTATGGCTACACCTTC. Translating it yields CASSSGQGFWYGYTF.